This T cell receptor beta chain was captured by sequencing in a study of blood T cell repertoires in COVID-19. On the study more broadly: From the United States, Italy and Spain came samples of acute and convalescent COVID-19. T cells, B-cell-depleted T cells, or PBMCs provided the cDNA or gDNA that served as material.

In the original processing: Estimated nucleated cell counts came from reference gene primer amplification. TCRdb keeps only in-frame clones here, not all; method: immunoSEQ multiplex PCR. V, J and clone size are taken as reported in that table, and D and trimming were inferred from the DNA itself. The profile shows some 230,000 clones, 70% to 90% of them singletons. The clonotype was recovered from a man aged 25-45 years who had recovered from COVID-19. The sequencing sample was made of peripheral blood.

CDR3 residues: CASSQGAPGANVLTF. Here the CDR3 DNA reads TGTGCCAGCAGTCAGGGGGCGCCAGGGGCCAACGTCCTGACTTTC. V is TRBV2 and J is TRBJ2-6; TRBD1 matches 8 bases. The germline V gene has CDR1 SNHLY and CDR2 FYNNEI. CDR3 length: 15 residues. The junction had 4 bases not matched to a gene; V was cut back by 5 bases and J by 4 bases.